The following is a T cell receptor (beta chain) sequence with its context. Its antigen is undetermined. This sample stems from a study of blood T cells in healthy people across ages. Study summary: The template switching approach captured approximately one barcoded beta molecule for every two T cells.

PCR was performed a second time for about 7 to 12 cycles using a sample-barcoded 5' primer and a J-beta primer mix. TCRdb itself ran the 5' RACE reads through MiXCR, one entry per CDR3 protein. This table has 850,000 to 1,000,000 distinct CDR3 sequences, roughly 51% appearing once. The CDR3 has 19 residues. In germline, CDR1 is MNHEY, CDR2 SVGAGI. Trimming at V came to 0 bases and at J to 0 bases, leaving 11 bases not matched to a gene. Notes on the study in general: The unknown donor CMV status may have confounded expanded clonotype changes.

This TCR derives from a woman aged 55-69 years in good health. This rearrangement joins TRBV6-5 to TRBJ2-3; 8 nucleotides line up with TRBD2. The source material was blood. In DNA, the CDR3 is TGTGCCAGCAGTTACTCGATATCAGGACTAGCTACGAGCACAGATACGCAGTATTTT. Amino acid sequence: CASSYSISGLATSTDTQYF.